The 26 T cell receptor beta chains reported below all come from one sample, sequenced in a study of blood T cell repertoires in COVID-19. Clones were sequenced by immunoSEQ multiplex PCR, and TCRdb holds only the in-frame ones, with some missing. In the table there are around 180,000 clones, around 82% of which are singletons. The sequencing input was peripheral blood. The receptor source for this set is an elderly man with COVID-19, enrolled during active disease.

The CDR3 nucleotides are TGTGCCAGCAGCTCCAGGGTTGATACTGAAGCTTTCTTT. Its protein is CASSSRVDTEAFF. The V call is TRBV5-4, the J call TRBJ1-1, with D maybe TRBD1 (5 bases). Trimming left V 3 bases short and J 5 bases short, with 11 bases between. This CDR3 comprises 13 residues. Germline V gene lookup returns CDR1 SGHNT and CDR2 YYREEE (reference sequence).

The V and J genes are TRBV2 and TRBJ1-6; maybe TRBD1 (6 bases). CDR1 and CDR2 from the germline V gene are SNHLY and FYNNEI. V lost 6 bases and J 7 bases, leaving 13 bases between the germline ends. CDR3 length equals 14 residues. CDR3 nucleotides: TGTGCCAGCAGCCAACAGGGTCCGAATTCACCCCTCCACTTT. It specifies CASSQQGPNSPLHF.

This clone was picked up one time. The chain couples TRBV9 to TRBJ1-5; D remains unclear. Trimming cost V 0 bases and J 2 bases, with 6 bases left between them. CDR3 length: 14 amino acids. Germline CDR1 reads SGDLS; CDR2 reads YYNGEE. The CDR3 loop is CASSVDGGNQPQHF. The CDR3 nucleotides are TGTGCCAGCAGCGTAGACGGGGGCAATCAGCCCCAGCATTTT.

V and J are TRBV5-1 and TRBJ2-3, with TRBD1 matching 10 bases. The V gene's germline CDR1 is SGHRS and CDR2 YFSETQ. Germline trimming cut 0 bases from V and 0 bases from J; bases unmatched to any gene: 1. This CDR3 has 16 amino acids. The CDR3 is CASSLGDRGSTDTQYF. The CDR3 nucleotides are TGCGCCAGCAGCTTGGGGGACAGGGGTAGCACAGATACGCAGTATTTT.

The chain couples TRBV7-9 to TRBJ2-3; 7 nucleotides agree with TRBD2. The CDR3 is made up of 15 amino acids. Germline CDR1 SEHNR, CDR2 FQNEAQ (reference sequence). J lost 7 bases, V lost 2 bases, and 9 bases had no gene match. CDR3 coding DNA: TGTGCCAGCAGCTTAAGCGGGGTGGGTACGAATACGCAGTATTTT. This translates into CASSLSGVGTNTQYF.

The chain joins TRBV7-7 to TRBJ2-1; 10 nucleotides agree with TRBD1. The CDR3 loop spans 15 amino acids. CDR1 is SSHAT, CDR2 FNYEAQ, per germline (reference sequence). V was pared by 1 base and J by 6 bases, with 3 bases of the junction left unmatched. The CDR3 DNA reads TGTGCCAGCAGCTTAGAGTGGACAGGGGGCAATGAGCAGTTCTTC. Its translation: CASSLEWTGGNEQFF.

The DNA for the CDR3 is TGTGCCAGCAGCTTAGACAACAGGGGTGGCTATGGCTACACCTTC. Translating it yields CASSLDNRGGYGYTF. This chain links TRBV7-8 with TRBJ1-2; TRBD1 matches 7 bases. V dropped 1 base and J dropped 4; count of bases not matched to a gene: 6. The length of the CDR3 is 15 residues. Germline V gene lookup returns CDR1 SGHVS and CDR2 FQNEAQ.

The chain recombines TRBV28 with TRBJ1-2, with no clear D. Trimming removed 8 bases at V and 5 bases at J, with 12 bases between. This CDR3 contains 12 residues. The germline CDR1 and CDR2 sequences are MDHEN and SYDVKM. The CDR3 spells CASSWEWYGYTF. The DNA of the CDR3 is TGTGCCAGCTCCTGGGAGTGGTATGGCTACACCTTC.

The genes are TRBV2 and TRBJ1-1; 9 nucleotides agree with TRBD1. Germline V gene data show CDR1 as SNHLY and CDR2 as FYNNEI. V trimming: 6 bases; J trimming: 1 base; junction bases outside the gene matches: 6. The CDR3 covers 15 residues. The CDR3 reads CASSLQGARNTEAFF. DNA for the CDR3: TGTGCCAGCAGCCTACAGGGGGCGCGGAACACTGAAGCTTTCTTT.

This sequence joins TRBV12-3 or TRBV12-4 and TRBJ1-5; no clear D. This CDR3 has 11 residues. V lost 6 bases to trimming and J lost 4 bases, with 4 bases between them. CDR3 sequence: CASSQNQPQHF. DNA for the CDR3: TGTGCCAGCAGCCAAAATCAGCCCCAGCATTTT.

The rearrangement uses TRBV18 and TRBJ1-1; tentatively, D is TRBD1 (5 bases). The V end lost 3 bases, the J end lost 1 base, and 12 bases lay between the germline ends. The germline V gene encodes CDR1 KGHSH and CDR2 LQKENI. The CDR3 length is 15 residues. For the CDR3, the DNA is TGTGCCAGCTCACCTTCACAGGCAGAGAACACTGAAGCTTTCTTT. Its protein product is CASSPSQAENTEAFF.

The chain employs TRBV2 and TRBJ1-2; D might be TRBD1 (5 bases). This CDR3 spans 14 amino acids. V gave up 3 bases and J gave up 7 bases, with 15 bases separating them. CDR1 and CDR2 from the germline V gene are SNHLY and FYNNEI. The CDR3 DNA sequence: TGTGCCAGCAGTGACCTGGCAACAGGCGTTGGCTACACCTTC. It encodes CASSDLATGVGYTF.

The V gene is TRBV19, the J gene TRBJ1-2; D possibly corresponds to TRBD1 (6 bases). In germline, CDR1 is LNHDA, CDR2 SQIVND (reference sequence). V gave up 0 bases and J gave up 4 bases, with 12 bases separating them. The CDR3 runs 15 residues. The DNA of the CDR3 is TGTGCCAGTAGTATAGATCCGGACAGCGCCTATGGCTACACCTTC. Its translation is CASSIDPDSAYGYTF.

This clone occurred once. The chain's CDR3 is CASSPPGGGFDYGYTF. The CDR3 DNA is TGTGCCAGCTCACCCCCCGGAGGAGGGTTCGACTATGGCTACACCTTC. The chain is built from TRBV18 and TRBJ1-2; no reliable D call. Germline loops: CDR1 KGHSH, CDR2 LQKENI. This CDR3 comprises 16 residues. V was trimmed by 3 bases and J by 3 bases, leaving 17 bases between them.

V is TRBV4-3 and J is TRBJ2-5, with TRBD2 as a possible D gene (7 bases). The CDR3 extends over 15 amino acids. The V and J ends lost 1 base and 5 bases respectively, with 14 bases between them. Germline-derived CDR1 and CDR2 are LGHNA and YSLEER. In nucleotides, the CDR3 is TGCGCCAGCAGCCAAGTTGCGGGGGCGGGGGAGACCCAGTACTTC. This encodes CASSQVAGAGETQYF.

This chain joins TRBV7-2 and TRBJ1-2; D remains unclear. CDR1 and CDR2 (germline): SGHTA, FQGNSA. The CDR3 length is 15 residues. Trimming took off 7 bases at V and 6 bases at J, with 21 bases between the two ends. This CDR3 reads CASNRNVGRADGYTF. The CDR3 bases are TGTGCCAGCAACCGAAACGTGGGGAGGGCTGATGGCTACACCTTC.

The CDR3 DNA sequence: TGTGCCAGCAGCTCCCGCAGTCAGGGCGCGGCCAACGTCCTGACTTTC. Its protein is CASSSRSQGAANVLTF. This chain joins TRBV9 and TRBJ2-6; D may be TRBD1 (5 bases). The CDR3 consists of 16 residues. Looked up from germline, CDR1 is SGDLS and CDR2 is YYNGEE. V lost 4 bases and J 6 bases, leaving 17 bases between the germline ends.

This rearrangement joins TRBV7-9 to TRBJ2-5, with D hard to call. V was trimmed by 3 bases and J by 5 bases, leaving 10 bases between them. The CDR3 loop spans 13 amino acids. Per the germline V gene, CDR1 is SEHNR and CDR2 is FQNEAQ (reference sequence). CDR3 in amino acids: CASSFLDRETQYF. As DNA, the CDR3 is TGTGCCAGCAGCTTTTTAGATCGGGAGACCCAGTACTTC.

This rearrangement joins TRBV18 to TRBJ1-1, with TRBD1 identical over 7 bases. CDR3 length equals 16 residues. CDR1 is KGHSH and CDR2 is LQKENI in the germline V gene. With 1 base clipped from V and 0 bases from J, the junction kept 5 bases outside the gene matches. Here the CDR3 DNA reads TGTGCCAGCTCACCACAGGGGGCTGGGATGAACACTGAAGCTTTCTTT. This encodes CASSPQGAGMNTEAFF.

The gene calls are TRBV6-5 and TRBJ1-2; D might be TRBD1 (5 bases). Germline lookup yields CDR1 MNHEY and CDR2 SVGAGI. The CDR3 contains 14 residues. Trimming left V 2 bases short and J 6 bases short, with 13 bases between. CDR3 DNA sequence: TGTGCCAGCAGTTACCGTCAGGGACTCGATGGCTACACCTTC. Amino acid sequence: CASSYRQGLDGYTF.

The J gene is TRBJ2-7, the V gene TRBV11-3; the match to TRBD1 covers 9 bases. V lost 3 bases to trimming and J lost 5 bases; unmatched junction nucleotides: 8. The length of the CDR3 is 15 residues. Looked up from germline, CDR1 is SGHNT and CDR2 is YENEEA. The CDR3 protein is CASSFATGGPHEQYF. In DNA form, the CDR3 reads TGTGCCAGCAGCTTTGCGACAGGGGGTCCCCACGAGCAGTACTTC.

The chain has TRBV18 and TRBJ1-5; no firm D call. CDR1 KGHSH and CDR2 LQKENI come from the germline V gene. The CDR3 has 14 residues. Trimming shortened V by 3 bases and J by 3 bases, and 9 bases separated the two germline ends. The CDR3 bases are TGTGCCAGCTCACCTGCCAGTGACAATCAGCCCCAGCATTTT. Translating gives CASSPASDNQPQHF.

Details on this clone: The same CDR3 can be traced to other DNA sequences in this sample. The chain carries TRBV3-1 (or the pseudogene TRBV3-2) and TRBJ1-2; D is unclear. The CDR3 is 13 amino acids. The germline V gene encodes CDR1 LGHDT and CDR2 YNNKEL (reference sequence). With 4 bases removed from V and 2 bases from J, the gap between germline ends came to 8 bases. CDR3 sequence: CASSPGGNYGYTF. CDR3 bases: TGTGCCAGCAGCCCTGGAGGGAACTATGGCTACACCTTC.

The chain couples TRBV4-2 to TRBJ2-5; tentatively, D is TRBD2 (8 bases). Germline V CDR1 and CDR2: LGHNA, YNFKEQ. V was cut by 8 bases and J by 5 bases, with 15 bases left in between. The CDR3 runs to 13 residues. CDR3 nucleotides: TGTGCCAGCCGGGAGGGGGCTGAGGAGACCCAGTACTTC. It yields the protein CASREGAEETQYF.

This chain uses TRBV6-5 with TRBJ1-4; no clear D. In germline, CDR1 is MNHEY, CDR2 SVGAGI. The CDR3 totals 13 residues. The V end was cut by 7 bases, the J end by 2 bases, with 8 bases between. The CDR3 sequence: CASTQKTNEKLFF. Here the CDR3 DNA reads TGTGCCAGCACGCAGAAGACTAATGAAAAACTGTTTTTT.

The gene calls are TRBV6-5 and TRBJ1-5, with D tentatively TRBD1 (6 bases). The CDR3 length is 15 residues. The germline gives CDR1 MNHEY, CDR2 SVGAGI. V dropped 6 bases and J dropped 2 bases, with 14 bases sitting between them. CDR3 coding DNA: TGTGCCAGCAGACAAACAGGGTTGGGCAATCAGCCCCAGCATTTT. It encodes CASRQTGLGNQPQHF.